The clone carrying this T cell receptor (beta chain) was counted only a few times. This sample stems from a study of blood T cells in healthy people across ages. Primed by a sample-barcoded 5' primer and a J-beta primer mix, a second PCR proceeded for roughly 7 to 12 cycles. TCRdb itself ran the 5' RACE reads through MiXCR, one entry per CDR3 protein. The sample records around 2 million distinct CDR3 sequences, 30% to 40% being singletons. This CDR3 has 14 residues. In germline, CDR1 is ENHRY, CDR2 SYGVKD. The V and J ends lost 6 bases and 6 bases respectively, with 15 bases between them. The sequenced material came from blood. This chain links TRBV10-3 with TRBJ1-5; D is unresolved. The TCR originated in a human donor in good health. The CDR3 here is CAISPDGVSQPQHF. The CDR3 region has the DNA TGTGCCATCAGCCCAGACGGGGTGAGTCAGCCCCAGCATTTT.